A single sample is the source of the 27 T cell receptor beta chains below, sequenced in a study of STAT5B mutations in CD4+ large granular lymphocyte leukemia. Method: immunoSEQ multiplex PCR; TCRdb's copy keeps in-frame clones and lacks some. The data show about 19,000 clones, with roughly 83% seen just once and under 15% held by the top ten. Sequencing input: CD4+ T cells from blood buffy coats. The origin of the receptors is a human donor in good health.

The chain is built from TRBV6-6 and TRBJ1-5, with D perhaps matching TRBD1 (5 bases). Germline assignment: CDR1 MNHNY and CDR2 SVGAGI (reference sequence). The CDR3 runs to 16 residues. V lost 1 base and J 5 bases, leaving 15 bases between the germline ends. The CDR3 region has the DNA TGTGCCAGCAGTTACTACCTCGGGGGAGGTGATCAGCCCCAGCATTTT. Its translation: CASSYYLGGGDQPQHF.

The CDR3 spells CASSQTNRQEPTNEKLFF. CDR3 DNA: TGCGCCAGCAGTCAGACAAACAGACAGGAGCCAACTAATGAAAAACTGTTTTTT. The chain links TRBV23-1 to TRBJ1-4, with D perhaps TRBD1 (6 bases). TRBV23-1 is known as an ORF, though its function is uncertain. This CDR3 is built from 18 residues. The V end lost 3 bases, the J end lost 0 bases, and 17 bases lay between the germline ends.

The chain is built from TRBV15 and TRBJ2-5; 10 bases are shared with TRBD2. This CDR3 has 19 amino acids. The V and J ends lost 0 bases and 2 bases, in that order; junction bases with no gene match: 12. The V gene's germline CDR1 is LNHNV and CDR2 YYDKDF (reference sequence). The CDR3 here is CATSRDRSGRAVGQETQYF. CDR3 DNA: TGTGCCACCAGCAGAGATCGAAGCGGGAGGGCCGTGGGGCAAGAGACCCAGTACTTC.

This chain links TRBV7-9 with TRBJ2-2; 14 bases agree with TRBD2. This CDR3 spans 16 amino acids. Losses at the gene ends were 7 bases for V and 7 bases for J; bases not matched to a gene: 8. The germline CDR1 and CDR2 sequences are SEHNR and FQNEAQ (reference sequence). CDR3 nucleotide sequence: TGTGCCAGCAACCCTCTGGGGACTAGCGGGAGCGGGGAGCTGTTTTTT. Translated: CASNPLGTSGSGELFF.

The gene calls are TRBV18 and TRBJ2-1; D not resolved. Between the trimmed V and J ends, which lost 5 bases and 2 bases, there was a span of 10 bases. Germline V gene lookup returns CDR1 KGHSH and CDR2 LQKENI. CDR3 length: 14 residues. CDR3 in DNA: TGTGCCAGCTCAAGTCGGACCCCCTACAATGAGCAGTTCTTC. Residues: CASSSRTPYNEQFF.

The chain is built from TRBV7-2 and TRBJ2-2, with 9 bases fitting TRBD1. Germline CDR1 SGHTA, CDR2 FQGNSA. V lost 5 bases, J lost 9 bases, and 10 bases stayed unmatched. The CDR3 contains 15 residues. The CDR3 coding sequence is TGTGCCAGCAGCCCCCCGACAGGGGGGGCCCGGGAGCTGTTTTTT. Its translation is CASSPPTGGARELFF.

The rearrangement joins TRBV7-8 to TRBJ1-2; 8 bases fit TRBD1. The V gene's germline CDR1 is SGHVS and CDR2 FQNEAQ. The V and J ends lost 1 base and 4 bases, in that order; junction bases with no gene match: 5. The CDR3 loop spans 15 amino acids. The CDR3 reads CASSLVGQGFYGYTF. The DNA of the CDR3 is TGTGCCAGCAGCTTAGTTGGACAGGGTTTCTATGGCTACACCTTC.

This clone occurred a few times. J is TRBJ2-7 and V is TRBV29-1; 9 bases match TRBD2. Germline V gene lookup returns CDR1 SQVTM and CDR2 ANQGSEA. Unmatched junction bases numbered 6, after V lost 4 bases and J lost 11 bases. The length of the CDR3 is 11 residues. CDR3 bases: TGCAGCGTTGCTCTAGCGGGAAGGGAGTACTTC. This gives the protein CSVALAGREYF.

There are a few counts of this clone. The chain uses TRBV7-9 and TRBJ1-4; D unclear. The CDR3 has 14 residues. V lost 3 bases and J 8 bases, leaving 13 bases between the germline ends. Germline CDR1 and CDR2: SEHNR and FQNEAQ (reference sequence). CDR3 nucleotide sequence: TGTGCCAGCAGCTTTGAGGGAAGGGTGGAAAAACTGTTTTTT. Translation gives CASSFEGRVEKLFF.

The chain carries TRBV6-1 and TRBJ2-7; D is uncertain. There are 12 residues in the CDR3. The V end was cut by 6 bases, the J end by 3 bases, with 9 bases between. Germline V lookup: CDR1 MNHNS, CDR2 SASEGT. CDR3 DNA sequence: TGTGCCAGCAGACCGACTGGCTACGAGCAGTACTTC. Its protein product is CASRPTGYEQYF.

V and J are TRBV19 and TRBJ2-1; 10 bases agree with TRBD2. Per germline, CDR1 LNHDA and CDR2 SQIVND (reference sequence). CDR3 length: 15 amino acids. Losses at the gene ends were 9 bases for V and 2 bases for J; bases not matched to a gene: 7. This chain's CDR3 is CASIAGGTAYNEQFF. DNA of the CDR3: TGTGCCAGCATAGCGGGAGGAACAGCCTACAATGAGCAGTTCTTC.

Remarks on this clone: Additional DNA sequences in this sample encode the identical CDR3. CDR3 protein: CASSVGQENYGYTF. CDR3 sequence (DNA): TGTGCCAGCAGCGTAGGACAGGAGAACTATGGCTACACCTTC. The chain links TRBV9 to TRBJ1-2, with D possibly TRBD1 on 6 matching bases. Germline V gene lookup returns CDR1 SGDLS and CDR2 YYNGEE. With 0 bases removed from V and 2 bases from J, the gap between germline ends came to 8 bases. The length of the CDR3 is 14 residues.

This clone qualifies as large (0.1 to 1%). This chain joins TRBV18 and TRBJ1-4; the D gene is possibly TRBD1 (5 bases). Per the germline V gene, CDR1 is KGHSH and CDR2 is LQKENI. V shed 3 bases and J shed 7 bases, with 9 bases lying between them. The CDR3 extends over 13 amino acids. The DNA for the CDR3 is TGTGCCAGCTCACCTCTGACAGTTGAAAAACTGTTTTTT. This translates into CASSPLTVEKLFF.

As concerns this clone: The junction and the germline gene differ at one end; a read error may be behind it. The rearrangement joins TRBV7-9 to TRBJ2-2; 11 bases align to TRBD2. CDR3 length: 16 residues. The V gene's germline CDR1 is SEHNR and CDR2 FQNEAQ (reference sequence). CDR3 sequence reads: CASSIAGGPKTGELFF. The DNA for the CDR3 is TGTGCCAGCAGCATAGCGGGAGGGCCAAAGACCGGGGAGCTGTTTTTT.

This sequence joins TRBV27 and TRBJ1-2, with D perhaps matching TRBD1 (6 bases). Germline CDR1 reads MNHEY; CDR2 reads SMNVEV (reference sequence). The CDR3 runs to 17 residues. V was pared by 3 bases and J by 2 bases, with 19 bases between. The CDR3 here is CASSFPGEATLNYGYTF. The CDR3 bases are TGTGCCAGCAGTTTCCCAGGGGAGGCGACCCTGAACTATGGCTACACCTTC.

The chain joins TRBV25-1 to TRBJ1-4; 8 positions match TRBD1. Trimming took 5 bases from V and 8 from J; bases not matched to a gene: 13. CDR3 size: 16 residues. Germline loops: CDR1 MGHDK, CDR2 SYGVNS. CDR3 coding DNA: TGTGCCAGCAGTCCCCGTCGGACAGGGAAAGGGGAAAAACTGTTTTTT. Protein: CASSPRRTGKGEKLFF.

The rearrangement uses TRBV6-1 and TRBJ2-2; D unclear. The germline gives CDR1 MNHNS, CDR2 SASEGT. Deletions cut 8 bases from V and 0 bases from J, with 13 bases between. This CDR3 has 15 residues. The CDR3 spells CASSVRPSNTGELFF. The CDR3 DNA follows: TGTGCCAGCTCAGTTCGACCTTCGAACACCGGGGAGCTGTTTTTT.

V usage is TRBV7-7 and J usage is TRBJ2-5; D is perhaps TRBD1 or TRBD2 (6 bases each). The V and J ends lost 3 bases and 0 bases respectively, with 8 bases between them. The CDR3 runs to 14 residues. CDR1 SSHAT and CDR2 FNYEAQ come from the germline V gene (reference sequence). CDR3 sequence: CASSLGGYQETQYF. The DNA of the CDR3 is TGTGCCAGCAGCTTGGGGGGCTACCAAGAGACCCAGTACTTC. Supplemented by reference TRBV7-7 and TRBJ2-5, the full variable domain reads GAGVSQSPRYKVTKRGQDVTLRCDPISSHATLYWYQQALGQGPEFLTYFNYEAQPDKSGLPSDRFSAERPEGSISTLTIQRTEQRDSAMYRCASSLGGYQETQYFGPGTRLLVL.

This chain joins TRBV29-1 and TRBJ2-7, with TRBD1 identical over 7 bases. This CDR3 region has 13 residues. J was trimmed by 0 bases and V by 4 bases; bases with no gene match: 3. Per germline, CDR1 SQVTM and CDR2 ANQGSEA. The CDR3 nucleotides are TGCAGCGTTGCCTGGACAGGCTCCTACGAGCAGTACTTC. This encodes CSVAWTGSYEQYF.

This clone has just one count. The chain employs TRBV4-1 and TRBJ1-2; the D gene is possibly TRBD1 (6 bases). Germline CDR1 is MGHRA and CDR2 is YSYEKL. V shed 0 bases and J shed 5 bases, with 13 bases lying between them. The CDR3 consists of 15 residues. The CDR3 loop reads CASSQEGGAPYGYTF. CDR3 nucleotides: TGCGCCAGCAGCCAAGAAGGGGGGGCCCCTTATGGCTACACCTTC.

CDR3 loop: CASSPSKGNTEAFF. CDR3 coding DNA: TGTGCCAGCTCACCAAGTAAAGGAAACACTGAAGCTTTCTTT. The rearrangement links TRBV18 to TRBJ1-1; D gene uncertain. Germline V gene sequence: CDR1 KGHSH, CDR2 LQKENI. This CDR3 has 14 residues. Trimming removed 2 bases from V and 2 bases from J, with 9 bases in between. The entire variable domain, with the rest obtained from reference TRBV18 and TRBJ1-1, is as follows: NAGVMQNPRHLVRRRGQEARLRCSPMKGHSHVYWYRQLPEEGLKFMVYLQKENIIDESGMPKERFSAEFPKEGPSILRIQQVVRGDSAAYFCASSPSKGNTEAFFGQGTRLTVV.

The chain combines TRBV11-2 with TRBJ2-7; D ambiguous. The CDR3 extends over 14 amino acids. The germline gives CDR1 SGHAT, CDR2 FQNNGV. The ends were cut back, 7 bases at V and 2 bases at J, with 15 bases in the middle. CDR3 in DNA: TGTGCCAGCACCCCCTCAAGGGCGCCCTACGAGCAGTACTTC. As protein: CASTPSRAPYEQYF.

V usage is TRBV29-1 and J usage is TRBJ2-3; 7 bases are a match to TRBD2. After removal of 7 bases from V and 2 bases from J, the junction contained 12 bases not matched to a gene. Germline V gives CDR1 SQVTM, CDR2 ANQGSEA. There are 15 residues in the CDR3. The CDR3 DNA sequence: TGCAGCGGGAAAGGATCTAGCGGCACCACAGATACGCAGTATTTT. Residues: CSGKGSSGTTDTQYF.

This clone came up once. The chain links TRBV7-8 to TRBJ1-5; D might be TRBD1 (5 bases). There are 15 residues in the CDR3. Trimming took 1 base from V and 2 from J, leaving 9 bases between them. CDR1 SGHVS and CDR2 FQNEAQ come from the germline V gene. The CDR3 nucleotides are TGTGCCAGCAGCTTAGTAATGGGGGGCAATCAGCCCCAGCATTTT. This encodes CASSLVMGGNQPQHF.

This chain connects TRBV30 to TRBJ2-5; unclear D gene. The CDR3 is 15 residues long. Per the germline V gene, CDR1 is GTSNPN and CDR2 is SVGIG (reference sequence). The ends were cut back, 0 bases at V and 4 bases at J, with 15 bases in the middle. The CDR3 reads CAWSVLGKGRETQYF. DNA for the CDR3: TGTGCCTGGAGTGTACTGGGGAAAGGACGAGAGACCCAGTACTTC. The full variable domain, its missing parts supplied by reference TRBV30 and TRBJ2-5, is SQTIHQWPATLVQPVGSPLSLECTVEGTSNPNLYWYRQAAGRGLQLLFYSVGIGQISSEVPQNLSASRPQDRQFILSSKKLLLSDSGFYLCAWSVLGKGRETQYFGPGTRLLVL.

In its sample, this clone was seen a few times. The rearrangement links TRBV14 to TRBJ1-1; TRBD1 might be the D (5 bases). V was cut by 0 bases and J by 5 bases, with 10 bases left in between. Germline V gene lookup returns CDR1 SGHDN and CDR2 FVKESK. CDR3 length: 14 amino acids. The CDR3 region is CASSQDRARTEAFF. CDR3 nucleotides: TGTGCCAGCAGCCAAGACAGGGCCCGAACTGAAGCTTTCTTT.

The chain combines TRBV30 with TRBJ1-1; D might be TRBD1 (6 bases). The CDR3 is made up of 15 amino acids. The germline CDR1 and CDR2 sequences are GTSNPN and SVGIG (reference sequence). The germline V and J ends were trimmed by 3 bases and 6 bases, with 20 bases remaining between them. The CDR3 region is CAWRITGYQHAEAFF. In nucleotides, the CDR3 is TGTGCCTGGAGAATCACAGGGTACCAACACGCTGAAGCTTTCTTT.